The clone carrying this T cell receptor (beta chain) was detected ten times or more. Its antigen is currently unknown. The sample is drawn from a study of T-cell reconstitution after alpha-beta-depleted transplantation in children. During its preparation, the TCRbeta library received unique molecular identifiers. TCRdb passed the PCR reads through MiXCR, listing each CDR3 protein once. The table shows approximately 130,000 distinct CDR3 sequences, with around 9.8% occurring only once. The CDR3 sequence is 17 residues long. Germline loops: CDR1 SGHNT, CDR2 YYREEE (reference sequence). Trimming removed 4 bases from V and 6 bases from J; junction bases left unmatched: 15. Study-wide results and limits: Approximately two months post-transplant, alpha-beta T cells reportedly originated from several hundred expanded graft clones. T-cell counts and diversity at one year post-transplant came mainly from newly produced T cells.

The source of this sequence is a girl less than two years old who had a stem cell transplant for combined immunodeficiency, so the T cells may come from the graft donor. The rearrangement joins TRBV5-4 to TRBJ2-1, with 8 bases fitting TRBD2. This material consisted of PBMCs, mostly from graft donor cells, taken 180 days after TCRalphabeta/CD19-depleted stem cell transplant. CDR3 amino acids: CASSLLVRTSYSNEQFF. The CDR3 bases are TGTGCCAGCAGCCTCCTTGTTAGGACTAGCTATTCCAATGAGCAGTTCTTC.